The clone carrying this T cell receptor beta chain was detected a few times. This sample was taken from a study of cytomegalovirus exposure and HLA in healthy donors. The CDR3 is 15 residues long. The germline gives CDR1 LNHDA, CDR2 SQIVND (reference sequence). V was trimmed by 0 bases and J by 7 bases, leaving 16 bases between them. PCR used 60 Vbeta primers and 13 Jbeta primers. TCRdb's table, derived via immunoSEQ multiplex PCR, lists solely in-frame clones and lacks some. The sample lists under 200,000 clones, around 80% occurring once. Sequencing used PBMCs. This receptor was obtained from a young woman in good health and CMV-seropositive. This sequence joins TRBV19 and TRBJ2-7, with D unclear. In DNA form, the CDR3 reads TGTGCCAGTAGTATAGATCGAACAGCCCCTATGGAGCAGTACTTC. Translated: CASSIDRTAPMEQYF.